This TCR beta chain was observed in a study of vaccination effects on CD4 cells after COVID-19. Antigen-specific CD4+ T cells expanded by the ViraFEST assay with viral peptide pools were then sequenced. The culture ran for about 10 days, and then CD4+ T cells were isolated. The vaccine given was either BNT162b2 or mRNA-1273, in two doses. Overall study findings and caveats: Marked clonal contraction of infection- and vaccine-induced clones was seen late after vaccination.

This clone was seen only once. Its target is unknown. Clones were sequenced by immunoSEQ multiplex PCR, and TCRdb holds only the in-frame ones, with some missing. The sample includes roughly 59,000 clones, 75% to 85% of them seen just once. The clonotype originates from a human donor who received a COVID-19 vaccine. This specimen consisted of CD4+ T cells from PBMCs cultured with HCoV-OC43 spike peptides, obtained after COVID-19 vaccination. Subset indicated: HCoV-OC43 spike overlapping peptide pool stimulation.

CDR3 region: CSVARIAYGYTF. CDR3 sequence (DNA): TGCAGCGTTGCACGAATAGCTTATGGCTACACCTTC. The rearrangement joins TRBV29-1 to TRBJ1-2, with unresolved D. With 4 bases removed from V and 5 bases from J, the gap between germline ends came to 11 bases. The CDR3 is 12 residues long. CDR1 is SQVTM and CDR2 is ANQGSEA in the germline V gene. The complete variable domain, with remaining parts taken from reference TRBV29-1 and TRBJ1-2, reads SAVISQKPSRDICQRGTSLTIQCQVDSQVTMMFWYRQQPGQSLTLIATANQGSEATYESGFVIDKFPISRPNLTFSTLTVSNMSPEDSSIYLCSVARIAYGYTFGSGTRLTVV.